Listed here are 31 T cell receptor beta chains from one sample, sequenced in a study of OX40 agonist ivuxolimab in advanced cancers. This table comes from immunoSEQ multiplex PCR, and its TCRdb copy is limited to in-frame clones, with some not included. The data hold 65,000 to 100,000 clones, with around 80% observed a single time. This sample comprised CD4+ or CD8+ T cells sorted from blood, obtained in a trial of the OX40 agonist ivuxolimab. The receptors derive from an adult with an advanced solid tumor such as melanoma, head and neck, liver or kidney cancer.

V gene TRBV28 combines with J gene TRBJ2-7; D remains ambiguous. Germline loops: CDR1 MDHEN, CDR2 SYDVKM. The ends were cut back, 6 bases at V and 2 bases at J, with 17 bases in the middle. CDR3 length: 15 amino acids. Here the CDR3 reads CASRGSATLAYEQYF. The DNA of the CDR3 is TGTGCCAGCAGGGGCAGCGCAACTCTAGCCTACGAGCAGTACTTC.

CDR3 nucleotides: TGTGCCAGCAGCTTGGGTTCCCGTTGGGAGCAGTTCTTC. It encodes CASSLGSRWEQFF. The chain uses TRBV11-2 and TRBJ2-1; no reliable D call. The V gene lost 3 bases and the J gene lost 10 bases, with 13 bases spanning the gap. Germline values: CDR1 SGHAT, CDR2 FQNNGV. The CDR3 spans 13 residues.

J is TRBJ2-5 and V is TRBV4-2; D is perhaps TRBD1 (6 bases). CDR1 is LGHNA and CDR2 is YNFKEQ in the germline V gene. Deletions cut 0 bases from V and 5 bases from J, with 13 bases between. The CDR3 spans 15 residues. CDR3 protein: CASSQDWGPGETQYF. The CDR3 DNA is TGTGCCAGCAGCCAAGATTGGGGGCCCGGGGAGACCCAGTACTTC.

The CDR3 sequence: CASSLAPDKTQYF. The CDR3 DNA is TGTGCCAGCAGCTTGGCCCCAGACAAGACCCAGTACTTC. The rearrangement links TRBV5-4 to TRBJ2-5; D ambiguous. The CDR3 sequence is 13 residues long. Germline-derived CDR1 and CDR2 are SGHNT and YYREEE (reference sequence). Trimming stripped 0 bases from V and 6 bases from J, with 9 bases between. The entire variable domain, with the rest obtained from reference TRBV5-4 and TRBJ2-5, is as follows: ETGVTQSPTHLIKTRGQQVTLRCSSQSGHNTVSWYQQALGQGPQFIFQYYREEENGRGNFPPRFSGLQFPNYSSELNVNALELDDSALYLCASSLAPDKTQYFGPGTRLLVL.

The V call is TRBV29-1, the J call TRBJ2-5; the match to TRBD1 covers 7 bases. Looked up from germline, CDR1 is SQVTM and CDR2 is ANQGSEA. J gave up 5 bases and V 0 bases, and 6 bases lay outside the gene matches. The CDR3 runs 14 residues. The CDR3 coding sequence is TGCAGCGTTGAAGACCGGACAGGTTTGGAGACCCAGTACTTC. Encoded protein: CSVEDRTGLETQYF.

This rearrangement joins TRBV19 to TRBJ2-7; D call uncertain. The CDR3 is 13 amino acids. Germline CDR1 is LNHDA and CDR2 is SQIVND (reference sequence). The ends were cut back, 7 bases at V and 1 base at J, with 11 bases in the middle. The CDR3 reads CASTPPGSYEQYF. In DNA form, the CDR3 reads TGTGCCAGTACCCCTCCGGGTTCCTACGAGCAGTACTTC.

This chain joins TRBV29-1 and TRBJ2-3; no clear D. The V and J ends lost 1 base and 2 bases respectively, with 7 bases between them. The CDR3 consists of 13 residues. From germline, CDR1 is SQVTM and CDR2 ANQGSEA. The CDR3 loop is CSVEGSTTDTQYF. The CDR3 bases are TGCAGCGTTGAAGGCAGCACCACAGATACGCAGTATTTT.

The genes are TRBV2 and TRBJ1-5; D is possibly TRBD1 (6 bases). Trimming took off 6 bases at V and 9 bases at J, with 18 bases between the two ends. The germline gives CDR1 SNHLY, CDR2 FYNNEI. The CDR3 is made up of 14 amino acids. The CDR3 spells CASSSGTHAGPQHF. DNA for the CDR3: TGTGCCAGCAGCTCCGGGACACATGCAGGGCCCCAGCATTTT.

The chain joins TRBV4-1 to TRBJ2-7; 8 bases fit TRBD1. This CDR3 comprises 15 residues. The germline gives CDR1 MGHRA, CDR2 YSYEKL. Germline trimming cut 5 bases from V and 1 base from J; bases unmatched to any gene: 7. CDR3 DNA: TGCGCCAGCAGCTTCCAGACAGGGGAGTCCTACGAGCAGTACGTC. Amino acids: CASSFQTGESYEQYV.

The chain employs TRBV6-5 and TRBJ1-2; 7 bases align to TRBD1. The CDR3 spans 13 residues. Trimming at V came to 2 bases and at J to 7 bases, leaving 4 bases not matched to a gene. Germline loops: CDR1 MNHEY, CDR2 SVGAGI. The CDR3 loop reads CASSYGTGAGYTF. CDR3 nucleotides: TGTGCCAGCAGTTACGGTACAGGGGCTGGCTACACCTTC.

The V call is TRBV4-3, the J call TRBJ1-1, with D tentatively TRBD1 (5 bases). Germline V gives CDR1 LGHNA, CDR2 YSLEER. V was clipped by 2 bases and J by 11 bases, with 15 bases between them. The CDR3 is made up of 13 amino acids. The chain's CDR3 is CASSQWEGTWAFF. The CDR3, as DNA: TGCGCCAGCAGCCAATGGGAGGGGACGTGGGCTTTCTTT.

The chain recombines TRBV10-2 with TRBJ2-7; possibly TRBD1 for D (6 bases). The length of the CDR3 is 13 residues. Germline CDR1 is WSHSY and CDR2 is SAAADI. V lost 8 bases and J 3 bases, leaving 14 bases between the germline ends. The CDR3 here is CASVQGEGYEQYV. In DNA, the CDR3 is TGCGCCAGCGTACAGGGAGAGGGCTACGAGCAGTACGTC.

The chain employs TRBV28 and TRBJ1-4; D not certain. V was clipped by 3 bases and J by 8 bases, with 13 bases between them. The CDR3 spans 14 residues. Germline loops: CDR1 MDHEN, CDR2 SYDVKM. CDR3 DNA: TGTGCCAGCAGTTTGGACCTAGGGCGCGAAAAACTGTTTTTT. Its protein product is CASSLDLGREKLFF.

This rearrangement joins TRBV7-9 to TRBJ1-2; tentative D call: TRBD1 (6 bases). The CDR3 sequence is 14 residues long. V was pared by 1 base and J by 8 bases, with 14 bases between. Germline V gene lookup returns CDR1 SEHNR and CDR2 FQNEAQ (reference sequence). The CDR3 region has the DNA TGTGCCAGCAGCTTAGGACCGGGACAACTCGGCTACACCTTC. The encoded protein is CASSLGPGQLGYTF. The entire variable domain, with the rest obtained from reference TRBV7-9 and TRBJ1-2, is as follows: DTGVSQNPRHKITKRGQNVTFRCDPISEHNRLYWYRQTLGQGPEFLTYFQNEAQLEKSRLLSDRFSAERPKGSFSTLEIQRTEQGDSAMYLCASSLGPGQLGYTFGSGTRLTVV.

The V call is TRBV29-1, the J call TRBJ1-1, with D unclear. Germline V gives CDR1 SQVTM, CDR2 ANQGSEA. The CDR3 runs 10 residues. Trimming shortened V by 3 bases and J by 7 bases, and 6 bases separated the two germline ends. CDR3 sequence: CSVDHREAFF. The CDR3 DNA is TGCAGCGTTGATCACCGTGAAGCTTTCTTT.

The CDR3 here is CASSSSGSPGDTQYF. The CDR3 DNA follows: TGTGCCAGCAGCTCGTCGGGTTCCCCTGGAGATACGCAGTATTTT. The J gene is TRBJ2-3, the V gene TRBV7-9, with D hard to call. Trimming pared 4 bases from V and 5 bases from J, leaving 16 bases between. Germline values: CDR1 SEHNR, CDR2 FQNEAQ (reference sequence). The CDR3 is 15 amino acids. Filled out from reference TRBV7-9 and TRBJ2-3, the complete variable domain reads DTGVSQNPRHKITKRGQNVTFRCDPISEHNRLYWYRQTLGQGPEFLTYFQNEAQLEKSRLLSDRFSAERPKGSFSTLEIQRTEQGDSAMYLCASSSSGSPGDTQYFGPGTRLTVL.

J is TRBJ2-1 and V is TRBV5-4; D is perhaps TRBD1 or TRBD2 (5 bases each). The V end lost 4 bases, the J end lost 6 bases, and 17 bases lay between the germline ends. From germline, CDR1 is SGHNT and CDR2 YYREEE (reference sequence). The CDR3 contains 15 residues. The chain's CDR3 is CASSTFQGTINEQFF. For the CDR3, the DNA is TGTGCCAGCAGCACCTTCCAAGGGACCATCAATGAGCAGTTCTTC.

CDR3 amino acids: CASSLADSNSPLHF. CDR3 in DNA: TGTGCCAGCAGCTTAGCGGACAGTAATTCACCCCTCCACTTT. This chain joins TRBV7-2 and TRBJ1-6, with D perhaps TRBD1 (6 bases). The CDR3 runs to 14 residues. Trimming removed 0 bases from V and 6 bases from J, with 6 bases in between. Germline V lookup: CDR1 SGHTA, CDR2 FQGNSA. The entire variable domain, with the rest obtained from reference TRBV7-2 and TRBJ1-6, is as follows: GAGVSQSPSNKVTEKGKDVELRCDPISGHTALYWYRQSLGQGLEFLIYFQGNSAPDKSGLPSDRFSAERTGGSVSTLTIQRTQQEDSAVYLCASSLADSNSPLHFGNGTRLTVT.

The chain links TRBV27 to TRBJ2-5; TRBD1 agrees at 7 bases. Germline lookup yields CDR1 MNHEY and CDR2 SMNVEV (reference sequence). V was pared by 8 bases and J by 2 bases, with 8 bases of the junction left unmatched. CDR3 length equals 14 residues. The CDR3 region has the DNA TGTGCCAGCTCCCGACAGGGTTGGCAAGAGACCCAGTACTTC. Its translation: CASSRQGWQETQYF.

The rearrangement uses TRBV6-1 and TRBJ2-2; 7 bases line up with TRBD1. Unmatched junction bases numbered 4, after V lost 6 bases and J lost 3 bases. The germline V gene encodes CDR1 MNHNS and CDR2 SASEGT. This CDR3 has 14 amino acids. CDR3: CASRRTGDTGELFF. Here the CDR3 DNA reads TGTGCCAGCAGGCGTACAGGGGACACCGGGGAGCTGTTTTTT.

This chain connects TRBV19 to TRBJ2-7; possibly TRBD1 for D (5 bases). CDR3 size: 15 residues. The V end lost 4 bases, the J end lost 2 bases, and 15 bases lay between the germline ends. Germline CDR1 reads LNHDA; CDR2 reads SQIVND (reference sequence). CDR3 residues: CASSKTRVGTYEQYF. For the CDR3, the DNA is TGTGCCAGTAGTAAGACCAGGGTTGGGACCTACGAGCAGTACTTC.

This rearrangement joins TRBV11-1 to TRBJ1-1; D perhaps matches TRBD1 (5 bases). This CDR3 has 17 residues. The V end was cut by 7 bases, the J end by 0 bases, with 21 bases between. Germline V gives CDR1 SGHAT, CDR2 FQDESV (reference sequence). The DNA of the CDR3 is TGTGCCAGCACCCCAGGGTCCGCAGGACCCATGAACACTGAAGCTTTCTTT. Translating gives CASTPGSAGPMNTEAFF.

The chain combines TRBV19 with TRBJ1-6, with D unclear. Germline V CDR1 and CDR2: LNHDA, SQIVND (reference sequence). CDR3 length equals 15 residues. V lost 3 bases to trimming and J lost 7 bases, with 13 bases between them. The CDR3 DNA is TGTGCCAGTAGTATCCGGCAGGCAATCAATTCACCCCTCCACTTT. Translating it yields CASSIRQAINSPLHF.

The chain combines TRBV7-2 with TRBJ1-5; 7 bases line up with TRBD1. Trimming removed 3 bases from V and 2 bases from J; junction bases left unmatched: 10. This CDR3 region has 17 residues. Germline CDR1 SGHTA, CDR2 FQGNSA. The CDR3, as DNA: TGTGCCAGCAGCTTGACAGGGACCGGGGGGGGCAATCAGCCCCAGCATTTT. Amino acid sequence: CASSLTGTGGGNQPQHF.

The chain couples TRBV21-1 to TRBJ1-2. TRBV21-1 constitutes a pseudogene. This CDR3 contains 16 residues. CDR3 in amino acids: CASSRRETGWIYGYTF. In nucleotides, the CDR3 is TGTGCCAGCAGCAGACGCGAGACGGGGTGGATCTATGGCTACACCTTC.

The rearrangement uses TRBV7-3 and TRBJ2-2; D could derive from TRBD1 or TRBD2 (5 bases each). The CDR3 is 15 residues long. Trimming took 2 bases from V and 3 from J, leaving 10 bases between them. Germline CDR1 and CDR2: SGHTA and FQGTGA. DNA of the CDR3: TGTGCCAGCAGCTTAGGGGGACCCCACACCGGGGAGCTGTTTTTT. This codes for CASSLGGPHTGELFF.

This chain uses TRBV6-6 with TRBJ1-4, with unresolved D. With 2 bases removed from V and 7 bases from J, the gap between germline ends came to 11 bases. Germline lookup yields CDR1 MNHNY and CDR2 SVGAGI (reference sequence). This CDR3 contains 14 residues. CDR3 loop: CASSYPGIREKLFF. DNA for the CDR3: TGTGCCAGCAGTTACCCCGGGATCCGTGAAAAACTGTTTTTT.

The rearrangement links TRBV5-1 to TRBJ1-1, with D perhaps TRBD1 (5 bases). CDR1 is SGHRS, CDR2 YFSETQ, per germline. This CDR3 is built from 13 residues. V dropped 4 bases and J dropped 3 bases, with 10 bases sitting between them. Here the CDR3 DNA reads TGCGCCAGCAGCAGGGGTCGGGACACTGAAGCTTTCTTT. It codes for CASSRGRDTEAFF.

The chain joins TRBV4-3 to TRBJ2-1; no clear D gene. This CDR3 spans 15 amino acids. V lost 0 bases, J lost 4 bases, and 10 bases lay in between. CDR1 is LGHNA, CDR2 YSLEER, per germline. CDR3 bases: TGCGCCAGCAGCCAAGATCTACTAAGGTACAATGAGCAGTTCTTC. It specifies CASSQDLLRYNEQFF.

This CDR3 reads CASSLDRYEQFF. CDR3 DNA sequence: TGTGCCAGCAGCTTAGACAGGTATGAGCAGTTCTTC. V gene TRBV7-8 combines with J gene TRBJ2-1; maybe TRBD1 (5 bases). This CDR3 has 12 amino acids. Trimming took off 1 base at V and 8 bases at J, with 6 bases between the two ends. CDR1 and CDR2 from the germline V gene are SGHVS and FQNEAQ.

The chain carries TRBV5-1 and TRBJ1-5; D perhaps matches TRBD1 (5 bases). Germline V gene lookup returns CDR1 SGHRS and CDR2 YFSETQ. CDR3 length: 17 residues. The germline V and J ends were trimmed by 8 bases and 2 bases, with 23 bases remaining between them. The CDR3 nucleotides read TGCGCCAGTCCGCACCCATACCCAGGGAAGGGCAATCAGCCCCAGCATTTT. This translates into CASPHPYPGKGNQPQHF.